This TCR beta chain is from a study of type 1 and type 2 diabetes patients. Study results and limitations: Both CD4+ and CD8+ type 2 diabetes repertoires showed significantly higher diversity than type 1.

This CDR3 region has 14 residues. The V gene's germline CDR1 is LNHNV and CDR2 YYDKDF (reference sequence). V lost 1 base and J lost 3; bases outside the gene matches: 2. Worth noting for this clonotype: Its antigen is not known.

PCR was run on genomic DNA. The TCR beta CDR3 region was amplified using 30 forward and 13 reverse primers. TCRdb fed the multiplex PCR reads into MiXCR, producing one record per CDR3 protein. The sample includes 250,000 or so distinct CDR3 sequences, roughly 50% of them seen just once. The rearrangement uses TRBV15 and TRBJ2-7, with 8 bases matching TRBD1. The sequencing sample was made of peripheral blood mononuclear cells (PBMCs). This clonotype originated in a man between 18 and 35 years old with type 2 diabetes. The CDR3 DNA reads TGTGCCACCAGCAGAGGGACAGGGAGCTACGAGCAGTACTTC. Translating it yields CATSRGTGSYEQYF.